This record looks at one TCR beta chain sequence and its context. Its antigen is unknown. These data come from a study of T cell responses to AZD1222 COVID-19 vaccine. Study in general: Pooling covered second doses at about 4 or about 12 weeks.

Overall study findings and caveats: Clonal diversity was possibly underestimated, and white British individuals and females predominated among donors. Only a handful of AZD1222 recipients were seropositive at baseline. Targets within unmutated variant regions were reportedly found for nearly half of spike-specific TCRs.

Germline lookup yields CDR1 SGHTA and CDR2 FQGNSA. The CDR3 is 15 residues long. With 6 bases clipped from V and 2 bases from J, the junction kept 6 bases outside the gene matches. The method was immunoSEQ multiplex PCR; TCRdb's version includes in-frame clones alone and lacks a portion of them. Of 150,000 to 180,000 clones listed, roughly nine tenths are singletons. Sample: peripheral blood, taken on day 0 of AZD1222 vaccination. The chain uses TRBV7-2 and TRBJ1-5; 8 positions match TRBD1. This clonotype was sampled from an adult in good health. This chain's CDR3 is CASSPPGGRNQPQHF. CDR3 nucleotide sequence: TGTGCCAGCAGTCCTCCAGGGGGCCGCAATCAGCCCCAGCATTTT. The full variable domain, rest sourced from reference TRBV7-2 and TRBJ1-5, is GAGVSQSPSNKVTEKGKDVELRCDPISGHTALYWYRQSLGQGLEFLIYFQGNSAPDKSGLPSDRFSAERTGGSVSTLTIQRTQQEDSAVYLCASSPPGGRNQPQHFGDGTRLSIL.